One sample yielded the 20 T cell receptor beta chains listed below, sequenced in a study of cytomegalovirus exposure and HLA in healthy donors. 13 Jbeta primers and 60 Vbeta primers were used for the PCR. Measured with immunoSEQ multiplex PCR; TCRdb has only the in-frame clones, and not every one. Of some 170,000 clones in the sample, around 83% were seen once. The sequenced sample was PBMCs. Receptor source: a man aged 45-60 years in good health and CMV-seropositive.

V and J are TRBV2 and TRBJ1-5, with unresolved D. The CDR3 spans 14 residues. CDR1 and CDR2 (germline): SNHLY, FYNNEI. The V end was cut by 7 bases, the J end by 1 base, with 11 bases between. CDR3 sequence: CASKEGVSNQPQHF. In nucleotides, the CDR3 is TGTGCCAGCAAGGAGGGCGTAAGCAATCAGCCCCAGCATTTT.

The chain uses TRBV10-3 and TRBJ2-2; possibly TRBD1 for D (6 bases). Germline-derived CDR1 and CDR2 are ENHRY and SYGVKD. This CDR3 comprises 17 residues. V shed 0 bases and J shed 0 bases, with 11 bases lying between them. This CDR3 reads CAISESDRTPNTGELFF. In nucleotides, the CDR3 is TGTGCCATCAGTGAGTCTGACAGGACACCGAACACCGGGGAGCTGTTTTTT.

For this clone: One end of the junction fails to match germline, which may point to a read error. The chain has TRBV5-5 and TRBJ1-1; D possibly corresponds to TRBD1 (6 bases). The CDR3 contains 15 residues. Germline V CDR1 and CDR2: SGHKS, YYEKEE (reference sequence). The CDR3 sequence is CASSQVLQGVAEAFF. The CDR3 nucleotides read TGCGCCAGCAGCCAAGTTTTACAGGGAGTCGCTGAAGCTTTCTTT.

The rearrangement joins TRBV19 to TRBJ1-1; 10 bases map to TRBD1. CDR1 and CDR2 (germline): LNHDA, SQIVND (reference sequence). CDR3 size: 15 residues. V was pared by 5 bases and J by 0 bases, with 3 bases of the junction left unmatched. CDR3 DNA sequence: TGTGCCAGTAGTGGACAGGGGGTGTTGAACACTGAAGCTTTCTTT. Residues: CASSGQGVLNTEAFF.

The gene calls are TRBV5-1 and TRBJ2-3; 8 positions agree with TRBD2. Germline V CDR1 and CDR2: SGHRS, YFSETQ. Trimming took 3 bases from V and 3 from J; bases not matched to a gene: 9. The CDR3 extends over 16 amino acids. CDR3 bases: TGCGCCAGCAGCTGGCGCTACGGGGGGGCTACAGATACGCAGTATTTT. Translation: CASSWRYGGATDTQYF.

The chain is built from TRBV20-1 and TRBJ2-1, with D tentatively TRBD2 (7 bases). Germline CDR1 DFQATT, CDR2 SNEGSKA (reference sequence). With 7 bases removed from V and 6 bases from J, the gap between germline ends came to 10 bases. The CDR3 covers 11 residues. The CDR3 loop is CSGRGGNEQFF. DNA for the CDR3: TGCAGTGGGAGGGGGGGCAATGAGCAGTTCTTC.

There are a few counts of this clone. For the CDR3, the DNA is TGTGCCAGCAGCTTAGGTGGGGGACTCTCCTACGAGCAGTACTTC. Protein: CASSLGGGLSYEQYF. This chain joins TRBV7-9 and TRBJ2-7; a weak D match, TRBD2 (6 bases). This CDR3 contains 15 residues. The ends were cut back, 1 base at V and 0 bases at J, with 10 bases in the middle. Per the germline V gene, CDR1 is SEHNR and CDR2 is FQNEAQ (reference sequence).

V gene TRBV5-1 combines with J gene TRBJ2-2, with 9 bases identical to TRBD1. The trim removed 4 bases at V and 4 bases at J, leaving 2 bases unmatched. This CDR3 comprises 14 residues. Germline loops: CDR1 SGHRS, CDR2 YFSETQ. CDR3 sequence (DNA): TGCGCCAGCAGCCGGGACAGGGCCACCGGGGAGCTGTTTTTT. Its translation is CASSRDRATGELFF.

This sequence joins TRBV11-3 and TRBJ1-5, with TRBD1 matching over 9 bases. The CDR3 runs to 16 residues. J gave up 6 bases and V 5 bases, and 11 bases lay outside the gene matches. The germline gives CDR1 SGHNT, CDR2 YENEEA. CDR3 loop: CASSLPGQGVFQPQHF. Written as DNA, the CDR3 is TGTGCCAGCAGCCTTCCGGGACAGGGAGTTTTTCAGCCCCAGCATTTT.

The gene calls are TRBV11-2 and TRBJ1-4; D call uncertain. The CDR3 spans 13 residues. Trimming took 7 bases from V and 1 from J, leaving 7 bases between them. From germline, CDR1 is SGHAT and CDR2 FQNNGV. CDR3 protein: CASTGVTNEKLFF. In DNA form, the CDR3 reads TGTGCCAGCACCGGGGTAACTAATGAAAAACTGTTTTTT. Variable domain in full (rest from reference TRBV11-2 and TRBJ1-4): EAGVAQSPRYKIIEKRQSVAFWCNPISGHATLYWYQQILGQGPKLLIQFQNNGVVDDSQLPKDRFSAERLKGVDSTLKIQPAKLEDSAVYLCASTGVTNEKLFFGSGTQLSVL.

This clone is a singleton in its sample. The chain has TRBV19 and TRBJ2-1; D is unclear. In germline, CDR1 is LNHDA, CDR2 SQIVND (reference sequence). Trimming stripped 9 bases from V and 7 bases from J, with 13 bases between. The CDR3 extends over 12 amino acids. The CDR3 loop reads CASREYGNEQFF. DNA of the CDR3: TGTGCCAGCCGAGAATACGGGAATGAGCAGTTCTTC.

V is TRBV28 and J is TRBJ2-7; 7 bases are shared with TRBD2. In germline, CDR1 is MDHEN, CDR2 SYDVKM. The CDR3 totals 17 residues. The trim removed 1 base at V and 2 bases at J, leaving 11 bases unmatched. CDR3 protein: CASSLFLAEGNPYEQYF. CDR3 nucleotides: TGTGCCAGCAGTTTATTCCTAGCGGAGGGGAACCCCTACGAGCAGTACTTC.

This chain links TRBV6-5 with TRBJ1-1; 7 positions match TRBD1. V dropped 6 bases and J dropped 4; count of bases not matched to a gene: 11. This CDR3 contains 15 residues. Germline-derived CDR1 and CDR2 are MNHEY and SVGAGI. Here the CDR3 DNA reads TGTGCCAGCAGATCCCCGACAGGGCTGGGCACTGAAGCTTTCTTT. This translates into CASRSPTGLGTEAFF.

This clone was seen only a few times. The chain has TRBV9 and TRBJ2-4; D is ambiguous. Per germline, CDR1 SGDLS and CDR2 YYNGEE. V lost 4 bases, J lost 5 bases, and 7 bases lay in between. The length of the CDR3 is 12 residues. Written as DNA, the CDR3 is TGTGCCAGCAGCCCTCAGGAAAACATTCAGTACTTC. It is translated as CASSPQENIQYF.

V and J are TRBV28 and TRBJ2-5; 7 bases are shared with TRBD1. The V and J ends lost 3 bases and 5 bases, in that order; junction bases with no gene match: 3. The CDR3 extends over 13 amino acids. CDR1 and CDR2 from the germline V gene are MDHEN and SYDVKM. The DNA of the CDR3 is TGTGCCAGCAGTTTGGGACAGCCCGAGACCCAGTACTTC. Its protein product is CASSLGQPETQYF.

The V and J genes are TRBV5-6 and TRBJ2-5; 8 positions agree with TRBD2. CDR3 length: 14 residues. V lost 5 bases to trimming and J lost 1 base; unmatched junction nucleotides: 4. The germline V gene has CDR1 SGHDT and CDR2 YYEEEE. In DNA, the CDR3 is TGTGCCAGCAGTTCCAGCGGGGGCCAAGAGACCCAGTACTTC. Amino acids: CASSSSGGQETQYF.

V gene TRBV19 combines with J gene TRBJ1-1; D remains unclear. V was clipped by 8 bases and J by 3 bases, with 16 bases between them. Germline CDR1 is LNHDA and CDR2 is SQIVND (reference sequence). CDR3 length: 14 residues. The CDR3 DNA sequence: TGTGCCAGTCGAATGAGGGAGAGGTACACTGAAGCTTTCTTT. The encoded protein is CASRMRERYTEAFF.

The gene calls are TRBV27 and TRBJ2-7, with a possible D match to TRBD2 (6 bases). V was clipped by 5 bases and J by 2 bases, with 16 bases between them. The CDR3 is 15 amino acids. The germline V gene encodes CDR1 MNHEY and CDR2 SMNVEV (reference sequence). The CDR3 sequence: CASSTRREPPYEQYF. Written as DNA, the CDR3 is TGTGCCAGCAGTACCCGACGGGAGCCCCCCTACGAGCAGTACTTC.

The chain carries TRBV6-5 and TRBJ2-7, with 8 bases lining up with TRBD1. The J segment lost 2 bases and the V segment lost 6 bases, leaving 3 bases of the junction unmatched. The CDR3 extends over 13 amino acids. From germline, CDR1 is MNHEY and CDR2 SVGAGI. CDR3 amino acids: CASRKTGAYEQYF. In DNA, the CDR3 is TGTGCCAGCAGAAAGACAGGGGCCTACGAGCAGTACTTC.

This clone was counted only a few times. CDR3 loop: CAVLNEMNTEAFF. CDR3 bases: TGTGCCGTACTGAATGAGATGAACACTGAAGCTTTCTTT. The chain joins TRBV10-3 to TRBJ1-1; no clear D gene. Germline V CDR1 and CDR2: ENHRY, SYGVKD. The germline V and J ends were trimmed by 11 bases and 0 bases, with 13 bases remaining between them. CDR3 size: 13 residues.